Detailed here is one TCR beta chain. V was pared by 3 bases and J by 1 base, with 4 bases between. Germline V gives CDR1 SGHRS, CDR2 YFSETQ. The CDR3 loop spans 12 amino acids. This sample is drawn from a study of T cell responses to AZD1222 COVID-19 vaccine. Clones were read by immunoSEQ multiplex PCR, and TCRdb kept only the in-frame ones, dropping some. The table shows 85,000 to 100,000 clones, with 80% to 90% occurring only once. The receptor comes from an adult in good health. Specimen: peripheral blood, collected on day 0 of AZD1222 vaccination. The V gene is TRBV5-1, the J gene TRBJ2-5; D gene uncertain. The chain's CDR3 is CASSWGQETQYF. In DNA, the CDR3 is TGCGCCAGCAGCTGGGGCCAAGAGACCCAGTACTTC.